This T cell receptor beta chain was sequenced in a study of Tregs in tolerant kidney transplant recipients. Findings of the study overall: The most relevant donor-specific Treg TCRbeta repertoire apparently came from expansion with activated donor B cells.

Related graft donors supplied nonmyeloablative bone marrow transplants, and mixed chimerism was transient. Thawed PBMCs were FACS-sorted into unstimulated CD4+CD25+CD127- regulatory T cells, CD4+CD25- non-regulatory cells, CD4 and CD8 cells. Comments on this clone: What it binds is unknown. Other DNA sequences in the same sample also yield this CDR3.

Assay: immunoSEQ multiplex PCR; the TCRdb copy retains only in-frame clones and omits some. The table lists tens of thousands of clones, more than 75% of them singletons. The germline V and J ends were trimmed by 5 bases and 3 bases, with 8 bases remaining between them. This CDR3 region has 11 residues. Germline V gene lookup returns CDR1 DFQATT and CDR2 SNEGSKA (reference sequence). The chain employs TRBV20-1 and TRBJ2-7; D gene unclear. Sequenced here: CD4+ T cells from blood (PBMCs), sampled 6 months after the transplant. This sequence was found in a human patient who received a combined kidney and bone marrow transplant. Some T cells may originate from the graft donor. CDR3: CSARSLYEQYF. CDR3 coding DNA: TGCAGTGCTCGGTCCCTCTACGAGCAGTACTTC.